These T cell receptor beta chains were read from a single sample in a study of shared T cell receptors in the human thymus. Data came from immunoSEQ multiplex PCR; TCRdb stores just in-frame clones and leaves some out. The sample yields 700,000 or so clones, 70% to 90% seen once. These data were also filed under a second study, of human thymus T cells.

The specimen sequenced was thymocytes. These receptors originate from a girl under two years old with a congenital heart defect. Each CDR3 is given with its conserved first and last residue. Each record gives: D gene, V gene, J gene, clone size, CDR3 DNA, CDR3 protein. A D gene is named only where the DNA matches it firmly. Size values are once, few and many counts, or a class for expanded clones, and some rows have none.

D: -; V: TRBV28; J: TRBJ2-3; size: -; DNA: TGTGCCAGCAGTTTATGCCTCGGGGTGGGAGCGATGGGGAAAGATACGCAGTATTTT; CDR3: CASSLCLGVGAMGKDTQYF
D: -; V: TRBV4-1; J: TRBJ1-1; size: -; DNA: TGCGCCAGCAGCCAAGAAACATGCCTCGTGAACACTGAAGCTTTCTTT; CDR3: CASSQETCLVNTEAFF
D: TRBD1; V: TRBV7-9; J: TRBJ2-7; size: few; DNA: TGTGCCACCACACGTGGGGACAGGCAGTACGAGCAGTACTTC; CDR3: CATTRGDRQYEQYF
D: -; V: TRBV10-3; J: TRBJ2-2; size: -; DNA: TGTGCCATCAGGAGTTCCAGGGAAGGGAACACCGGGGAGCTGTTTTTT; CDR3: CAIRSSREGNTGELFF
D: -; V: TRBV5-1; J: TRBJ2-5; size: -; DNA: TGCGCCAGCAGCCACACCTCCTTACAGGGCCAACAAGAGACCCAGTACTTC; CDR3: CASSHTSLQGQQETQYF
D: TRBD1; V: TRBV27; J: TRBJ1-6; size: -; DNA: TGTGCCAGCAGTTCCTCGCCGGGACAGGGGAACTCCTATAATTCACCCCTCCACTTT; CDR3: CASSSSPGQGNSYNSPLHF
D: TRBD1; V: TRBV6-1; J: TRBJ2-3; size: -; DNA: TGTGCCAGTAGACTCCGGGACAGTCGCACAGATACGCAGTATTTT; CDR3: CASRLRDSRTDTQYF
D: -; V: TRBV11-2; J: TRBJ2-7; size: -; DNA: TGTGCCAGCAGCTTAAAACGGTTTTCCTACGAGCAGTACTTC; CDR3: CASSLKRFSYEQYF
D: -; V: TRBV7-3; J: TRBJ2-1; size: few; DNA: TGTGCCAGCAGATCCATGAGGCGGGGGCCAACCCACAATGAGCAGTTCTTC; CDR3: CASRSMRRGPTHNEQFF
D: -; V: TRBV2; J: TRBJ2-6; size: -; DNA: TGTGCCAGCAGTCTTACAGGGCCTGGGGCCAACGTCCTGACTTTC; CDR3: CASSLTGPGANVLTF
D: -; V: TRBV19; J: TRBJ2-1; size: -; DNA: TGTGCCAGTAGTAGCGGGCATGGCCCCTACAATGAGCAGTTCTTC; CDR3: CASSSGHGPYNEQFF
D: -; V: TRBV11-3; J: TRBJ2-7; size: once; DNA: TGTGCCAGCAGCTCGCGATCTTCCTTAACCTACGAGCAGTACTTC; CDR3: CASSSRSSLTYEQYF
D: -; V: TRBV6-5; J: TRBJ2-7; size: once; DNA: TGTGCCAGCAGTTACACCGGGGGAAGAGGCAACGAGCAGTACTTC; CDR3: CASSYTGGRGNEQYF
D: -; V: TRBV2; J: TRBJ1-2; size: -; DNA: TGTGCCAGCAGTGAAGGGACAGCACCCTATGGCTACACCTTC; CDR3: CASSEGTAPYGYTF
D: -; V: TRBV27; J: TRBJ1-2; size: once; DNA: TGTGCCAGCAGCCGGACAGTAGGATACGACTATGGCTACACCTTC; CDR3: CASSRTVGYDYGYTF
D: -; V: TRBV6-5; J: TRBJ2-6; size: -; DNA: TGTGCCAGCAGTTACTCTACCAGATCTGGGGCCAACGTCCTGACTTTC; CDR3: CASSYSTRSGANVLTF
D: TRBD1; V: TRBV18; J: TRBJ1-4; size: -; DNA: TGTGCCAGCTCCCCAAATACCCCGGGACAGCATAATGAAAAACTGTTTTTT; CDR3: CASSPNTPGQHNEKLFF
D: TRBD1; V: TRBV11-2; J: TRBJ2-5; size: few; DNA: TGTGCCAGCAGCTCCCGTGGACAGGGCACCCAGTACTTC; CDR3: CASSSRGQGTQYF
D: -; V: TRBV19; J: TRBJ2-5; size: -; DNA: TGTGCCAGTAGTGAGAAAGAGACCCAGTACTTC; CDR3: CASSEKETQYF
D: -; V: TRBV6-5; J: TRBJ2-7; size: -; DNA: TGTGCCAGCGGCCAGGGGCCCCTCTCCTACGAGCAGTACTTC; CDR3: CASGQGPLSYEQYF
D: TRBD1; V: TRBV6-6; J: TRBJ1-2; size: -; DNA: TGTGCCAGCAGCCCACAGGGGGATGGCTATGGCTACACCTTC; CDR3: CASSPQGDGYGYTF
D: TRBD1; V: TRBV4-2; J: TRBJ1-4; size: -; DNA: TGTGCCAGCAGCCAACCGGACAGGGGTGGAGAAAAACTGTTTTTT; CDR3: CASSQPDRGGEKLFF
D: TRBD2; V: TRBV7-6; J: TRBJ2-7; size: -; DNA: TGTGCCAGCAGCCCCCGGGGGGGCTACGAGCAGTACTTC; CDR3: CASSPRGGYEQYF
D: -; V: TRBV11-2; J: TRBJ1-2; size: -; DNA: TGTGCCAGCAGCTTAGCCAGGTTCTATGGCTACACCTTC; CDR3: CASSLARFYGYTF
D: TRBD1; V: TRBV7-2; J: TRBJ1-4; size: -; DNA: TGTGCCAGCAGCTTAGCGACAGGGGCACTGTTTTTT; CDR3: CASSLATGALFF
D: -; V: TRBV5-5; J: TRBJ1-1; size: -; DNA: TGTGCCAGCAGCCGTTTCCAGGGAACGAACACTGAAGCTTTCTTT; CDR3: CASSRFQGTNTEAFF
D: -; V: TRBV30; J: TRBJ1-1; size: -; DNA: TGTGCCTGGCGAGGACTATCGAACACTGAAGCTTTCTTT; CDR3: CAWRGLSNTEAFF
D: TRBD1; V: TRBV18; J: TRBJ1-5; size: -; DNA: TGTGCCAGCTCACGGGACAGTGATCAGCCCCAGCATTTT; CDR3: CASSRDSDQPQHF
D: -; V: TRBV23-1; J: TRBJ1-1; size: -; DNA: TGCGCCAGCACCTGGACAGCGTCCCGGAACACTGAAGCTTTCTTT; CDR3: CASTWTASRNTEAFF
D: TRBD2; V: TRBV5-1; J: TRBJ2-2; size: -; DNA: TGCGCCAGCAGCTTGGATCTGAAAAAACCGGGACTAGAAACCGGGGAGCTGTTTTTT; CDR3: CASSLDLKKPGLETGELFF
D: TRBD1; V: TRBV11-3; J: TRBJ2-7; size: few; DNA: TGTGCCAGCAGCGGAAAGGGTTCCGGGACAGGGGATTACGAGCAGTACTTC; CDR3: CASSGKGSGTGDYEQYF
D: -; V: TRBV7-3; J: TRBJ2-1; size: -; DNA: TGTGCCAGCAGCTTGAACGGGGTCTCCTACAATGAGCAGTTCTTC; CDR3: CASSLNGVSYNEQFF
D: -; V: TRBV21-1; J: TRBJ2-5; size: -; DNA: TGTGCCAGCAGCTTACGGGACAGGGGGGTAAAGACCCAGTACTTC; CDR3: CASSLRDRGVKTQYF
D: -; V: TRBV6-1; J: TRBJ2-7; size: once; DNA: TGTGCCAGCAGTGAAATTCGTAGGGGACACAGAAACCAGGAGCAGTACTTC; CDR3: CASSEIRRGHRNQEQYF
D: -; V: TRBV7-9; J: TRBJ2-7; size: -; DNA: TGTGCCAGCAGCCTTGACCGAGACGGAGCTTTTTTGTACTTC; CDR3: CASSLDRDGAFLYF
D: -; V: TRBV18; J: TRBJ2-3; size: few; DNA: TGTGCCAGCTCACTGCACGGGGATACGCAGTATTTT; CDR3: CASSLHGDTQYF
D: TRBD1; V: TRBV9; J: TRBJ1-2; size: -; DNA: TGTGCCAGCACTCGATCGCCAGACAGGGCTGATCTTAAAAACTATGGCTACACCTTC; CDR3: CASTRSPDRADLKNYGYTF
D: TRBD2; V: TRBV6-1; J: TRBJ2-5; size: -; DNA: TGTGCCAGCAGTGAAGAGCGGGGTGGGACCCAGTACTTC; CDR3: CASSEERGGTQYF
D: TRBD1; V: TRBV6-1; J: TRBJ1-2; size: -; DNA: TGTGCCAGCAGTGAAGCAAACCGACAGGGGTCCCATGGGGGCTACACCTTC; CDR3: CASSEANRQGSHGGYTF
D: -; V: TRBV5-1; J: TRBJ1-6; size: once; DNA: TGCGCCAGCAGGGACATGCCCGATTCACCCCTCCACTTT; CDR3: CASRDMPDSPLHF
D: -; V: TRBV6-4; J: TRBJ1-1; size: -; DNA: TGTGCCAGCAGTGACTCTGAGGACACTGAAGCTTTCTTT; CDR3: CASSDSEDTEAFF
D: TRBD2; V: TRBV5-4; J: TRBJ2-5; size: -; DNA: TGTGCCAGCAGCGCGGGACTAGCGGGGGCGGACACTCGATTCCAAGAGACCCAGTACTTC; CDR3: CASSAGLAGADTRFQETQYF
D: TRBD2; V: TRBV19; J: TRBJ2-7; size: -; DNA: TGTGCCAGTAGTAGCGGGGGGGCCATCGAGCAGTACTTC; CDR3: CASSSGGAIEQYF
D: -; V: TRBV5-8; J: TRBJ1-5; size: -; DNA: TGTGCCAGCAGCTTGGCCCGGAGAGCCTTCAATCAGCCCCAGCATTTT; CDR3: CASSLARRAFNQPQHF
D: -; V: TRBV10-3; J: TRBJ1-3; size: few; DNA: TGTGCCATCAGTGAGTCTACAGGGACGAGCTCTGGAAACACCATATATTTT; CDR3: CAISESTGTSSGNTIYF
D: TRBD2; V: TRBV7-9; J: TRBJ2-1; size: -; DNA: TGTGCCAGCAGTAGAACTAGCGGCAACTACAATGAGCAGTTCTTC; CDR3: CASSRTSGNYNEQFF
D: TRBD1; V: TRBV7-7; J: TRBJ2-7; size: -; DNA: TGTGCCGTCACCGGGACAGGGATGGACGAGCAGTACTTC; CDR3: CAVTGTGMDEQYF
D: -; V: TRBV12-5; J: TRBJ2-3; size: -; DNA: TGTGCTAGTGGTTCCCCACAATGGGATACGCAGTATTTT; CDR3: CASGSPQWDTQYF
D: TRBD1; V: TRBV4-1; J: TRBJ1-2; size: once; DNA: TGCGCCAGCAGCCAACCCGGGACAGGGGGCGGTTCCTATGGCTACACCTTC; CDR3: CASSQPGTGGGSYGYTF
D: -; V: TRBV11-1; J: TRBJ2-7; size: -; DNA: TGTGCCAGCAGCTTAGGCCCGTGGGCACGCTCCTACGAGCAGTACTTC; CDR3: CASSLGPWARSYEQYF
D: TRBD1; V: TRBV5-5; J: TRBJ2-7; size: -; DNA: TGTGCCAGCAGCGACGGGACAGGGTATGACGAGCAGTACTTC; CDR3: CASSDGTGYDEQYF
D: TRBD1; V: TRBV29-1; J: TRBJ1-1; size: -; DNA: TGCAGCGTTGCAGGGGGAGGAACTGAAGCTTTCTTT; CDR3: CSVAGGGTEAFF
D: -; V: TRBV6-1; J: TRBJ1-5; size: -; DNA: TGTGCCAGCAGTGAAGGGGGGGGCAGGGGCAATCAGCCCCAGCATTTT; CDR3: CASSEGGGRGNQPQHF
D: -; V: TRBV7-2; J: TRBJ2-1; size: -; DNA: TGTGCCAGCAGCTTTGGCAGGGCAAGTGAGTTCTTC; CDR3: CASSFGRASEFF
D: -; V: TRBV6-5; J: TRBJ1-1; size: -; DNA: TGTGCCAGCAGCCGACCAGACAGGCCCTACACTGAAGCTTTCTTT; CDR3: CASSRPDRPYTEAFF
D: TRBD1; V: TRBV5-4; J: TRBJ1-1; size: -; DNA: TGTGCCAGCAGCTTTAGGTTCGGACAGGCGTTGAACACTGAAGCTTTCTTT; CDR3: CASSFRFGQALNTEAFF
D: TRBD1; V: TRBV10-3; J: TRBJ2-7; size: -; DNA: TGTGCCATCAGAAGTGGGACAGACTACGAGCAGTACTTC; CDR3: CAIRSGTDYEQYF
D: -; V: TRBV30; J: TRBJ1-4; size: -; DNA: TGTGCCTGGAGTACCCCCCGAGGGGGGGCGGGGAAACTGTTTTTT; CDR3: CAWSTPRGGAGKLFF
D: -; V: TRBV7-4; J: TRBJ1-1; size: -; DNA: TGTGCCAGCAGAGGCAGGGAGAACACTGAAGCTTTCTTT; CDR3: CASRGRENTEAFF
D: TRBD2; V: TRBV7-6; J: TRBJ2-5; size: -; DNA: TGTGCCAGCAGCTTAGGGACGGCTACTAGCGGGGGGAAACAAGAGACCCAGTACTTC; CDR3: CASSLGTATSGGKQETQYF